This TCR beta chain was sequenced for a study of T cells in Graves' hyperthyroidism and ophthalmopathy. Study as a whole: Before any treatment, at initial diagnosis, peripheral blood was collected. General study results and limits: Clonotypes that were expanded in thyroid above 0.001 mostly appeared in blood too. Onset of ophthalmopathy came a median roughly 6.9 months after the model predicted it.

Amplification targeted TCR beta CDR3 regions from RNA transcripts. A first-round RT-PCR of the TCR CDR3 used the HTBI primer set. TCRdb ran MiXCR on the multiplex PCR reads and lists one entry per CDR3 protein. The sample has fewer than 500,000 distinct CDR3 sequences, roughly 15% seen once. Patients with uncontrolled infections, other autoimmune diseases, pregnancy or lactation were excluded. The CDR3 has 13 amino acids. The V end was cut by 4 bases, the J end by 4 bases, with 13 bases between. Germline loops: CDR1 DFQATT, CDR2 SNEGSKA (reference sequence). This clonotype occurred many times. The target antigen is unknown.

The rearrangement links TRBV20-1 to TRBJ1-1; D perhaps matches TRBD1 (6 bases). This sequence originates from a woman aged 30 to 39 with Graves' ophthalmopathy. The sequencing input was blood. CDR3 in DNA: TGCAGTGCTACAGGAGGGGGGCGCACTGAAGCTTTCTTT. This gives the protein CSATGGGRTEAFF.